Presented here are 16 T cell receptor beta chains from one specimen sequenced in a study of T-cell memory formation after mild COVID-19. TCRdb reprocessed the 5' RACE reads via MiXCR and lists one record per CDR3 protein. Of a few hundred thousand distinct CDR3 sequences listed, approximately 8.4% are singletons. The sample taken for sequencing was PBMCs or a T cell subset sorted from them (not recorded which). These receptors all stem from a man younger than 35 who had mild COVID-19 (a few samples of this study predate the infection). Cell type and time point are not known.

The DNA of the CDR3 is TGTGCCAGCAGTGGTAGGGATTACCTAGCGGGGGGAGCGGATACGCAGTATTTT. Its translation: CASSGRDYLAGGADTQYF. The rearrangement joins TRBV6-1 to TRBJ2-3; 11 positions match TRBD2. Germline CDR1 is MNHNS and CDR2 is SASEGT. The CDR3 is made up of 18 amino acids. V shed 4 bases, J shed 6 bases, and the junction held 15 bases outside the gene matches.

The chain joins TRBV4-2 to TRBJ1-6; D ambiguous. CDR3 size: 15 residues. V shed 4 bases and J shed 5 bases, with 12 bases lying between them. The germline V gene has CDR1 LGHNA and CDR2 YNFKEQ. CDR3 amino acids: CASSPGSPDNSPLHF. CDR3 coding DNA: TGTGCCAGCAGCCCGGGATCGCCCGATAATTCACCCCTCCACTTT.

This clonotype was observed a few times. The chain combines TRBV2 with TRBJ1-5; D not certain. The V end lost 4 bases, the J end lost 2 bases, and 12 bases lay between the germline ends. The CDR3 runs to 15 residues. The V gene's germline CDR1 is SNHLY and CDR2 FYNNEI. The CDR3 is CASSGDGLGNQPQHF. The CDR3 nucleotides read TGTGCCAGCAGTGGTGACGGGCTGGGCAATCAGCCCCAGCATTTT.

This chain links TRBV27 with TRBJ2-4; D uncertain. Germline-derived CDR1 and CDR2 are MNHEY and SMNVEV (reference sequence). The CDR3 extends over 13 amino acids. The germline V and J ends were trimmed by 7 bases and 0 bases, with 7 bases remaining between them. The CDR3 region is CASTSLAKNIQYF. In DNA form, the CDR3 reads TGTGCCAGCACGAGCCTAGCCAAAAACATTCAGTACTTC.

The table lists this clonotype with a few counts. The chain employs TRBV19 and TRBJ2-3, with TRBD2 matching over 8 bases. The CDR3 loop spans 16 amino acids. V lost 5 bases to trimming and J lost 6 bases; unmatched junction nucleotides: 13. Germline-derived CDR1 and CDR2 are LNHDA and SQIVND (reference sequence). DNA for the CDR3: TGTGCCAGTAGTTCACCGGCCGGGGGGGCAACCGATACGCAGTATTTT. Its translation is CASSSPAGGATDTQYF.

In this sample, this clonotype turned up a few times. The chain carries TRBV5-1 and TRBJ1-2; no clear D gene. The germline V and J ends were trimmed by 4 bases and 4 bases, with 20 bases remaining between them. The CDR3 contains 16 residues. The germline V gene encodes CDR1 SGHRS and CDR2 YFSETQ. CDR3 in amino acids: CASSPGPPEGSYGYTF. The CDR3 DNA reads TGCGCCAGCAGCCCTGGTCCACCAGAAGGGTCCTATGGCTACACCTTC. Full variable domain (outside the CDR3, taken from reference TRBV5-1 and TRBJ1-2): KAGVTQTPRYLIKTRGQQVTLSCSPISGHRSVSWYQQTPGQGLQFLFEYFSETQRNKGNFPGRFSGRQFSNSRSEMNVSTLELGDSALYLCASSPGPPEGSYGYTFGSGTRLTVV.

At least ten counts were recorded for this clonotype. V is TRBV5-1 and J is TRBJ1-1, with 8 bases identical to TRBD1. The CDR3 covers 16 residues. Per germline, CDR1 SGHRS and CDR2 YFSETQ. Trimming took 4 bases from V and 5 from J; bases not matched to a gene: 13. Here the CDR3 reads CASSPPGGTGVTEAFF. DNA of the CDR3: TGCGCCAGCAGCCCCCCTGGCGGGACAGGAGTGACTGAAGCTTTCTTT.

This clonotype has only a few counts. The CDR3 DNA reads TGCAGTGCTAAGGGGGCCCGCCCCGGCGGCGGAAGCTCCTACAATGAGCAGTTCTTC. This sequence encodes CSAKGARPGGGSSYNEQFF. The chain combines TRBV20-1 with TRBJ2-1; TRBD1 agrees at 7 bases. The germline gives CDR1 DFQATT, CDR2 SNEGSKA (reference sequence). The length of the CDR3 is 19 residues. With V trimmed by 4 bases and J by 0 bases, 18 bases remained unmatched.

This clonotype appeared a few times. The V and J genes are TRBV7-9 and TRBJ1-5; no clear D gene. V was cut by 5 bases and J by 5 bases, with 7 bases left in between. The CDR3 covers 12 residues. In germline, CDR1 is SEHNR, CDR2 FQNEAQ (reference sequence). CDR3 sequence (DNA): TGTGCCAGCAGCGAACAAGATCAGCCCCAGCATTTT. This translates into CASSEQDQPQHF.

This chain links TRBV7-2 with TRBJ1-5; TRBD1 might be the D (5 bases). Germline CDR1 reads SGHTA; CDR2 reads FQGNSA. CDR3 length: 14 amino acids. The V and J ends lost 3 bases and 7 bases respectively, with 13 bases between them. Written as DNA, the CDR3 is TGTGCCAGCAGCTTCCCCGGCGGGGGACAGCCCCAGCATTTT. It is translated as CASSFPGGGQPQHF.

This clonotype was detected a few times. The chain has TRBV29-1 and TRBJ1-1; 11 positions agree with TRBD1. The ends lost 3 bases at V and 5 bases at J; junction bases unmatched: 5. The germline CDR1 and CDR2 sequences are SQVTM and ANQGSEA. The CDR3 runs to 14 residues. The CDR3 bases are TGCAGCGTTGATAGGACAGGGGGCCAGACTGAAGCTTTCTTT. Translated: CSVDRTGGQTEAFF.

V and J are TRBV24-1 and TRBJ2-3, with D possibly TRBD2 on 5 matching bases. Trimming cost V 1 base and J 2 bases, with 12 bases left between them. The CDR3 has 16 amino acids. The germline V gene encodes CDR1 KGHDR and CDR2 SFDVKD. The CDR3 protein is CATSDFGSDFTDTQYF. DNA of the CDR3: TGTGCCACCAGTGATTTTGGTAGCGATTTCACAGATACGCAGTATTTT.

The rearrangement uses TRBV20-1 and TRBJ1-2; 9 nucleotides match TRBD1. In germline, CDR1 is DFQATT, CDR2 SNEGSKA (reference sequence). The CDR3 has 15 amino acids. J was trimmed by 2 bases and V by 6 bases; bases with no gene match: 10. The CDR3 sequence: CSAPKRTGVNYGYTF. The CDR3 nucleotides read TGCAGTGCCCCTAAAAGGACAGGGGTGAACTATGGCTACACCTTC.

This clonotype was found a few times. The DNA for the CDR3 is TGCGCCAGCAGCCACGAAAAAGGGGGGAACACTGAAGCTTTCTTT. Translation: CASSHEKGGNTEAFF. The chain joins TRBV4-1 to TRBJ1-1; a weak D match, TRBD1 (6 bases). Germline lookup yields CDR1 MGHRA and CDR2 YSYEKL. Trimming left V 3 bases short and J 1 base short, with 12 bases between. The CDR3 is made up of 15 amino acids.

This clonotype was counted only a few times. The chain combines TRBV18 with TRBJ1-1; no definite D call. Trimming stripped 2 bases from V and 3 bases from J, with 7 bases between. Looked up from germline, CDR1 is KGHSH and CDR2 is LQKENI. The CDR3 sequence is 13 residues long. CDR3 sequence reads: CASSPVEDTEAFF. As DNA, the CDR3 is TGTGCCAGCTCACCAGTGGAAGACACTGAAGCTTTCTTT.

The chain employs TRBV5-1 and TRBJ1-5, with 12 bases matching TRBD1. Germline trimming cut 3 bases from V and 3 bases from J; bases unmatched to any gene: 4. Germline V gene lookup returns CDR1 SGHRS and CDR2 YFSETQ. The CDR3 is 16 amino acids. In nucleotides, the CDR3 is TGCGCCAGCAGCTGGGGGACAGGGGGCATCAATCAGCCCCAGCATTTT. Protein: CASSWGTGGINQPQHF.